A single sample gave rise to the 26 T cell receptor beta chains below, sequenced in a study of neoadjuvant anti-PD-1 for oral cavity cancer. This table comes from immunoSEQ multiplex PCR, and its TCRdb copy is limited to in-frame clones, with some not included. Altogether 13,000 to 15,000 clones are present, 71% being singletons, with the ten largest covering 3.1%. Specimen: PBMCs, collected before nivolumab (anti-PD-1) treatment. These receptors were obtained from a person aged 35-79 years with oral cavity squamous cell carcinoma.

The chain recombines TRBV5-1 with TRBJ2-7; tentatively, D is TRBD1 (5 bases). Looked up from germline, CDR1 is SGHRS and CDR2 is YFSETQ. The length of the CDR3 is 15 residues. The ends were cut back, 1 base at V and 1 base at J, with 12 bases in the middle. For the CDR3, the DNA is TGCGCCAGCAGCTTGAAACAGGTGACTTCCTACGAGCAGTACTTC. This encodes CASSLKQVTSYEQYF.

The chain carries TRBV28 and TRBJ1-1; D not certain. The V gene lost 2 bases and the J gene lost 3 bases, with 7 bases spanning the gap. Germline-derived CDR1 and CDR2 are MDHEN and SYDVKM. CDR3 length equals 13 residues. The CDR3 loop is CASSLIQDTEAFF. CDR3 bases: TGTGCCAGCAGTTTAATTCAGGACACTGAAGCTTTCTTT. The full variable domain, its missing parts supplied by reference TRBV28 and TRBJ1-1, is DVKVTQSSRYLVKRTGEKVFLECVQDMDHENMFWYRQDPGLGLRLIYFSYDVKMKEKGDIPEGYSVSREKKERFSLILESASTNQTSMYLCASSLIQDTEAFFGQGTRLTVV.

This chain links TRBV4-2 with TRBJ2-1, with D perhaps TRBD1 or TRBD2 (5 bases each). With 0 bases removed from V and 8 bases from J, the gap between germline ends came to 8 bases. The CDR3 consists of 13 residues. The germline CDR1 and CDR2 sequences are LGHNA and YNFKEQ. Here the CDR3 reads CASSQDRGYEQFF. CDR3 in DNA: TGTGCCAGCAGCCAAGATCGGGGCTATGAGCAGTTCTTC.

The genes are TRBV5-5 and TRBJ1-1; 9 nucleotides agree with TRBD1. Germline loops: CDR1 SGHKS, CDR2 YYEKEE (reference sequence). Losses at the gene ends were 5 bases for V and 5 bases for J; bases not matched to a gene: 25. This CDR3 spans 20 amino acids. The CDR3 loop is CASSRGIPYETGQGRTEAFF. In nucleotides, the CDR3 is TGTGCCAGCAGTCGGGGGATACCGTACGAGACGGGACAGGGAAGAACTGAAGCTTTCTTT.

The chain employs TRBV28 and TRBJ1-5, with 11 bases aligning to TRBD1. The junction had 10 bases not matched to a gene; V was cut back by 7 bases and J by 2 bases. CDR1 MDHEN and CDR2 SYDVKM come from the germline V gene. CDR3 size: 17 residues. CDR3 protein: CASTDRGLRVGNQPQHF. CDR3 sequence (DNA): TGTGCCAGCACGGACAGGGGGCTGCGCGTAGGCAATCAGCCCCAGCATTTT.

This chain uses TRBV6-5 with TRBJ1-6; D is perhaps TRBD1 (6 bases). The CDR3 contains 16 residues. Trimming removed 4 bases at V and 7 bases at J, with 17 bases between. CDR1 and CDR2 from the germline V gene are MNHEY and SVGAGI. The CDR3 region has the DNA TGTGCCAGCAGTTCCGGATTGGGGGCGAACAATTCACCCCTCCACTTT. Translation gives CASSSGLGANNSPLHF.

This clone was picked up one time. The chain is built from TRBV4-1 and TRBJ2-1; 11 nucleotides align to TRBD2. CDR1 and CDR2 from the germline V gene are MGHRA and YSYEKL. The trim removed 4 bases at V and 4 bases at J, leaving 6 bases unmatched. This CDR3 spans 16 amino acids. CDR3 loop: CASSRGSGGGYNEQFF. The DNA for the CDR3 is TGCGCCAGCAGCCGAGGTAGCGGGGGGGGATACAATGAGCAGTTCTTC.

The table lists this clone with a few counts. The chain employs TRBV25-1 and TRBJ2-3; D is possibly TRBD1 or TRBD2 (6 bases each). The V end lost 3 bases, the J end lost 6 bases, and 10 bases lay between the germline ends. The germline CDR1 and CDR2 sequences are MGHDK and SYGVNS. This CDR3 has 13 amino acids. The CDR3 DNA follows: TGTGCCAGCAGTGACCTAGGGGGGGATACGCAGTATTTT. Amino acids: CASSDLGGDTQYF.

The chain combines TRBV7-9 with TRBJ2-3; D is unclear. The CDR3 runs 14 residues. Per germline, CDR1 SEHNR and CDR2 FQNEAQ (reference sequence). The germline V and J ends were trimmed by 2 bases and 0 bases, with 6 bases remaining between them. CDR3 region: CASSLTQSTDTQYF. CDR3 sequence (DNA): TGTGCCAGCAGCTTAACACAGAGCACAGATACGCAGTATTTT.

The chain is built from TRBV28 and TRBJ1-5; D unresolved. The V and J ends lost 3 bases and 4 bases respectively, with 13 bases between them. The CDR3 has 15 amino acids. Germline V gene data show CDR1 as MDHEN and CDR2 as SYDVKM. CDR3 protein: CASSLIGVRNQPQHF. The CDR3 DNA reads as TGTGCCAGCAGTTTGATAGGCGTGAGAAATCAGCCCCAGCATTTT.

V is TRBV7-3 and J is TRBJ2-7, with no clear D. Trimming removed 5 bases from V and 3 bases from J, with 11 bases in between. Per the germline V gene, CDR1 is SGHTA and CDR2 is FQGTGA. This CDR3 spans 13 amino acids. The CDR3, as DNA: TGTGCCAGCAGCCCGCGACCATTCTACGAGCAGTACTTC. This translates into CASSPRPFYEQYF.

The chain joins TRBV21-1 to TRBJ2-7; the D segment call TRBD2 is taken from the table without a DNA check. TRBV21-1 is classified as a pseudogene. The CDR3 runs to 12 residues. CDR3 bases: TGTGCCAGCAGCAGACTTGCCTACGAGCAGTACTTC. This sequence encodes CASSRLAYEQYF.

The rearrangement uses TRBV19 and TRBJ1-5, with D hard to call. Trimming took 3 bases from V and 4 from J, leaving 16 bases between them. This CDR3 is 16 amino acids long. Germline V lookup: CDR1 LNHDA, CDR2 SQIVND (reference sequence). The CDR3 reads CASSIFAGVNNQPQHF. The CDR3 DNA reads TGTGCCAGTAGTATTTTTGCAGGCGTAAATAATCAGCCCCAGCATTTT.

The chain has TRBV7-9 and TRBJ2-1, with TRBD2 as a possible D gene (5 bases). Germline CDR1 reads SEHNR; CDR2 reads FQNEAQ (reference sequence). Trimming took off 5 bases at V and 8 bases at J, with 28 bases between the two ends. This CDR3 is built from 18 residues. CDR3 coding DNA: TGTGCCAGCAGCCGATCGCGCGGACTCCGCAAGCTGTTGGATGAGCAGTTCTTC. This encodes CASSRSRGLRKLLDEQFF.

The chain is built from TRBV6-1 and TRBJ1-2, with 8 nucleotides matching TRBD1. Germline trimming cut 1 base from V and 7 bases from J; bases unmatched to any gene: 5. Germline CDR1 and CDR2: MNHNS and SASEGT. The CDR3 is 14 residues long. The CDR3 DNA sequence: TGTGCCAGCAGTGAAGGCGGACAGGGATTTGGCTACACCTTC. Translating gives CASSEGGQGFGYTF.

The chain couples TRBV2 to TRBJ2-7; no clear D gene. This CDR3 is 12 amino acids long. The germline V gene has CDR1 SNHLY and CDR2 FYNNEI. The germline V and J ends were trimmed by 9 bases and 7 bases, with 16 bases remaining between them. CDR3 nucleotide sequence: TGTGCCAGTCCCGGGTCGCTTGGGGAGCAGTACTTC. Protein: CASPGSLGEQYF.

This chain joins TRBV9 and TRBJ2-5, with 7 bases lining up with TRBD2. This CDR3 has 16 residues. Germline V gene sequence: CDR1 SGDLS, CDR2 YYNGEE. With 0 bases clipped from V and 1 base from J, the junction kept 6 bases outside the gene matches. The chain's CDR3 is CASSVGGGSTQETQYF. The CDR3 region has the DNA TGTGCCAGCAGCGTAGGCGGGGGATCCACCCAAGAGACCCAGTACTTC.

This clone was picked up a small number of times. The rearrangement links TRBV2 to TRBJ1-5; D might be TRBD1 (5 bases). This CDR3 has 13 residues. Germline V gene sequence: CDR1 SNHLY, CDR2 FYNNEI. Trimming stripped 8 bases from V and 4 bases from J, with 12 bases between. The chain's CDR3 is CASGAGFNQPQHF. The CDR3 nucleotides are TGTGCCAGCGGGGCAGGATTTAATCAGCCCCAGCATTTT.

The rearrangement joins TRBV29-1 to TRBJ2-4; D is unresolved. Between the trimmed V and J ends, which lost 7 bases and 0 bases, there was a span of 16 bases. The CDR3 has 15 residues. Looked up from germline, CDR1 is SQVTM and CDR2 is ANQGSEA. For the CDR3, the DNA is TGCAGCGCCAGCACCCGGTACCTAGCCAAAAACATTCAGTACTTC. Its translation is CSASTRYLAKNIQYF.

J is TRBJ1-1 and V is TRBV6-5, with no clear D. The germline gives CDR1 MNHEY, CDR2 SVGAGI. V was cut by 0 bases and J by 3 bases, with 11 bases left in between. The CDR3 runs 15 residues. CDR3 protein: CASSYSRSGDTEAFF. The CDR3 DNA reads TGTGCCAGCAGTTACTCCCGGTCGGGAGACACTGAAGCTTTCTTT.

The CDR3 DNA sequence: TGTGCCAGCAGTCTTCCTCGCGCGGGAGTTGGTGTTGAGCAGTTCTTC. This gives the protein CASSLPRAGVGVEQFF. The chain employs TRBV11-3 and TRBJ2-1; 7 bases fit TRBD2. The CDR3 has 16 amino acids. CDR1 and CDR2 from the germline V gene are SGHNT and YENEEA. The ends lost 6 bases at V and 9 bases at J; junction bases unmatched: 17.

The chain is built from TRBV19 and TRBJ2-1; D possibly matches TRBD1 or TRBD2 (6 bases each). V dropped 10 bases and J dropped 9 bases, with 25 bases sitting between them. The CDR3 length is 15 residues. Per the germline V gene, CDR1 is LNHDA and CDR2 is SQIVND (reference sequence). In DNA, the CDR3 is TGTGCCACCGAGGGGGGACCACAGAGGGGAGGTGAGCAGTTCTTC. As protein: CATEGGPQRGGEQFF.

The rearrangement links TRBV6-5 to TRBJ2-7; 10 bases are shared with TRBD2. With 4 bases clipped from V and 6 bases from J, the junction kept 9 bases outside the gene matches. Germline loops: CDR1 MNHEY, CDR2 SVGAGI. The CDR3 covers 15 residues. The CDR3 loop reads CASSSTGLAGVEQYF. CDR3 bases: TGTGCCAGCAGTTCGACCGGCCTAGCGGGAGTCGAGCAGTACTTC.

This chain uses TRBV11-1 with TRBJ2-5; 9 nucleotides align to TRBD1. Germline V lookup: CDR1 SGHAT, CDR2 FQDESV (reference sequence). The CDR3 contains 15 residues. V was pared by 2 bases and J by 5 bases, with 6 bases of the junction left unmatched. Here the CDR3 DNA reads TGTGCCAGCAGCTTAAGCGGGACAGGGTCCGAGACCCAGTACTTC. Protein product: CASSLSGTGSETQYF.

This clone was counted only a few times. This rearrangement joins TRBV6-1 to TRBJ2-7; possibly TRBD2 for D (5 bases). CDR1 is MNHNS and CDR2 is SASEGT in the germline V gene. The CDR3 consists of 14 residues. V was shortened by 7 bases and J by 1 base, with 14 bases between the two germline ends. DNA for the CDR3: TGTGCCAGCATGAGAGGGCACGCGTCCTACGAGCAGTACTTC. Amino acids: CASMRGHASYEQYF.

The CDR3 DNA reads as TGTGCCAGCAGCTTTTCCTCCTACGAGCAGTACTTC. It yields the protein CASSFSSYEQYF. The genes are TRBV5-4 and TRBJ2-7; D call uncertain. The germline gives CDR1 SGHNT, CDR2 YYREEE (reference sequence). Trimming shortened V by 2 bases and J by 0 bases, and 3 bases separated the two germline ends. CDR3 length: 12 amino acids.